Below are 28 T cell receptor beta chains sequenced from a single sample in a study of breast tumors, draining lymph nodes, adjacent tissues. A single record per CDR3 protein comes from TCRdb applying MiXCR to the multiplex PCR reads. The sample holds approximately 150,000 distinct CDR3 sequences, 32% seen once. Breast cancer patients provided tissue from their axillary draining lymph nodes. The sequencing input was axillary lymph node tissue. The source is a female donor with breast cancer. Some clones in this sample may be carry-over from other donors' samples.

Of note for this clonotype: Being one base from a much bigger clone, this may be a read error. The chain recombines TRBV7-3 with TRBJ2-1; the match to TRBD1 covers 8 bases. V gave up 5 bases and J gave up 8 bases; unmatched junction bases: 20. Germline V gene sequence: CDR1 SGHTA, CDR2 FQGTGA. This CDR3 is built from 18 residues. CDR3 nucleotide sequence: TGTGCCAGCAGCCCCCAACCAAGACGGACAGGGAGGAGCGATGAGCAGTTCTTC. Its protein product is CASSPQPRRTGRSDEQFF.

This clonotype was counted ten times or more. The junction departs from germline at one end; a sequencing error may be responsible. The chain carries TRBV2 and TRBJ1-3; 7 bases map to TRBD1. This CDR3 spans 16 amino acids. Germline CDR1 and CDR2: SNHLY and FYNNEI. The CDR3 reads CASREARGGSGNTIYF. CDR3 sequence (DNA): TGTGCCAGCAGAGAAGCCAGGGGGGGCTCTGGAAACACCATATATTTT. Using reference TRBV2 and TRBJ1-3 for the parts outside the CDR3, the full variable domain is EPEVTQTPSHQVTQMGQEVILRCVPISNHLYFYWYRQILGQKVEFLVSFYNNEISEKSEIFDDQFSVERPDGSNFTLKIRSTKLEDSAMYFCASREARGGSGNTIYFGEGSWLTVV.

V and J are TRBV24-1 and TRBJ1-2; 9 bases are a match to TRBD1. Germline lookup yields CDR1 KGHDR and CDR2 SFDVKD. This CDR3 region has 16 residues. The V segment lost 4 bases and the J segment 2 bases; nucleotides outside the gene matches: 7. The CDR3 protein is CATSDPTGQGNYGYTF. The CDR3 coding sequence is TGTGCCACCAGTGACCCCACGGGACAGGGCAACTATGGCTACACCTTC.

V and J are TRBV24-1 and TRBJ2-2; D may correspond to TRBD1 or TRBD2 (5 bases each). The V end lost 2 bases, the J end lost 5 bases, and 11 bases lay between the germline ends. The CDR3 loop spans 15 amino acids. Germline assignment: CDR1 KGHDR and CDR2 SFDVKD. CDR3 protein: CATSDSTGRTGELFF. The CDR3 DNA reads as TGTGCCACCAGTGATTCGACGGGGCGAACCGGGGAGCTGTTTTTT.

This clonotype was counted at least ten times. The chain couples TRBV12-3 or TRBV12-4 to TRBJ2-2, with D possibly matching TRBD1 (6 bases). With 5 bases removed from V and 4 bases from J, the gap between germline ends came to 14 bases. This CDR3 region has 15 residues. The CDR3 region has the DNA TGTGCCAGCAGTGAACAGGGACCTATCACCGGGGAGCTGTTTTTT. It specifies CASSEQGPITGELFF.

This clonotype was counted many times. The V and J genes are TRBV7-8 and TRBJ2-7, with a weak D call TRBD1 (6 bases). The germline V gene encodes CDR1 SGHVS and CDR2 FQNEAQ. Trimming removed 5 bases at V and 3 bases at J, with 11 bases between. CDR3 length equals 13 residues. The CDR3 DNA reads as TGTGCCAGCAGCCCCGGGACATACTACGAGCAGTACTTC. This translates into CASSPGTYYEQYF. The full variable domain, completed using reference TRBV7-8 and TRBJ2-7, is GAGVSQSPRYKVAKRGQDVALRCDPISGHVSLFWYQQALGQGPEFLTYFQNEAQLDKSGLPSDRFFAERPEGSVSTLKIQRTQQEDSAVYLCASSPGTYYEQYFGPGTRLTVT.

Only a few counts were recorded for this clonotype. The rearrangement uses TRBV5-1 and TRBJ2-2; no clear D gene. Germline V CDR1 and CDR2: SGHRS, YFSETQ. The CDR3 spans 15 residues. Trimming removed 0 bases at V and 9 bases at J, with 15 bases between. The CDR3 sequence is CASSLVAYPTRELFF. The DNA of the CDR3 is TGCGCCAGCAGCTTGGTGGCCTATCCGACCAGGGAGCTGTTTTTT.

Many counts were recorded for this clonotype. CDR3 sequence: CASSPEAPSRGPGELFF. The CDR3 nucleotides read TGCGCCAGCAGCCCTGAGGCCCCCAGTAGGGGACCCGGGGAGCTGTTTTTT. V usage is TRBV4-3 and J usage is TRBJ2-2; D could derive from TRBD1 or TRBD2 (5 bases each). V lost 4 bases and J 6 bases, leaving 21 bases between the germline ends. The CDR3 extends over 17 amino acids. Germline values: CDR1 LGHNA, CDR2 YSLEER.

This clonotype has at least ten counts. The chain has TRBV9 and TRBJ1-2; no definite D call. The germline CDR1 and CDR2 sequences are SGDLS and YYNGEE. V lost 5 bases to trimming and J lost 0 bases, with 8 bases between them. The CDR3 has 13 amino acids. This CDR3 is CASRNSANYGYTF. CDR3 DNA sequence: TGTGCCAGCAGAAACAGCGCTAACTATGGCTACACCTTC.

The CDR3 reads CSASWGNEQYF. The CDR3 nucleotides read TGCAGTGCTAGTTGGGGGAATGAGCAGTATTTT. This chain uses TRBV20-1 with TRBJ2-3; TRBD1 or TRBD2 may be the D gene (5 bases each). The CDR3 has 11 amino acids. The germline gives CDR1 DFQATT, CDR2 SNEGSKA (reference sequence). V lost 3 bases, J lost 11 bases, and 12 bases lay in between.

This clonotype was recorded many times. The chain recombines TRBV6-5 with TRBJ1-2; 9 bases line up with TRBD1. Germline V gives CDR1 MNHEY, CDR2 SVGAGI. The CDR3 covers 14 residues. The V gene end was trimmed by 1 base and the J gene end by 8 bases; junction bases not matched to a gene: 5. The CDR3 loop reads CASSYWDRADGYTF. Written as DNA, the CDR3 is TGTGCCAGCAGTTACTGGGACAGGGCGGACGGCTACACCTTC.

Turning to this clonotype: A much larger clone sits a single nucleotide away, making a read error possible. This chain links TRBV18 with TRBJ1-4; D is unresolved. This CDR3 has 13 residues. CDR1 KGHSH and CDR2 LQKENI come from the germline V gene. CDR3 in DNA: TGTGCCAGCTCACCTACAACTAATGAAAAACTGGTTTTT. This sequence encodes CASSPTTNEKLVF.

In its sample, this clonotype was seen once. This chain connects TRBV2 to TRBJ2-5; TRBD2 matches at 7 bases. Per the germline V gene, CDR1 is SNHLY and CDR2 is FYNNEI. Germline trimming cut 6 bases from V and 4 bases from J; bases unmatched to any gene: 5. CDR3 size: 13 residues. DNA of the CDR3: TGTGCCAGCAGCGGGGGGATGTTAGAGACCCAGTACTTC. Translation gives CASSGGMLETQYF.

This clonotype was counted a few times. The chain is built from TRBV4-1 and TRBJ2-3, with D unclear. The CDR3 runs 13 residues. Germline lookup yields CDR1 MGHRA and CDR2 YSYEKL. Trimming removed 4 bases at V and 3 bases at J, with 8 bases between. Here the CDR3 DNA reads TGCGCCAGCAGCCGATTCTCTACAGATACGCAGTATTTT. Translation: CASSRFSTDTQYF.

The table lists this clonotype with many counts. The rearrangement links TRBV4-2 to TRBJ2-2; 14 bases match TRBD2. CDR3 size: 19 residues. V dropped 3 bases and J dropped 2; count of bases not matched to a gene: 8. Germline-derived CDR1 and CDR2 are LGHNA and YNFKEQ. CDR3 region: CASSQGLAGALPNTGELFF. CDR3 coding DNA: TGTGCCAGCAGCCAGGGACTAGCGGGGGCCCTACCCAACACCGGGGAGCTGTTTTTT.

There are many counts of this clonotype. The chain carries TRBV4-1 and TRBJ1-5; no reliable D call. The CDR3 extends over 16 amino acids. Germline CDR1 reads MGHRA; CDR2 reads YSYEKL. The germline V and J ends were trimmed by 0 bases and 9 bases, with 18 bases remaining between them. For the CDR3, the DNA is TGCGCCAGCAGCCAAGATGCTTTCGACCCGATTGGGCCCCAGCATTTT. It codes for CASSQDAFDPIGPQHF.

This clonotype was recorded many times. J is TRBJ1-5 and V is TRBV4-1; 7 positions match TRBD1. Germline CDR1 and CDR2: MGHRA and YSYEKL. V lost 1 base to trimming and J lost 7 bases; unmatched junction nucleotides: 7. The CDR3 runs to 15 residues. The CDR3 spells CASSQVEGGRQPQHF. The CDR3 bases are TGCGCCAGCAGCCAAGTTGAAGGGGGCAGGCAGCCCCAGCATTTT.

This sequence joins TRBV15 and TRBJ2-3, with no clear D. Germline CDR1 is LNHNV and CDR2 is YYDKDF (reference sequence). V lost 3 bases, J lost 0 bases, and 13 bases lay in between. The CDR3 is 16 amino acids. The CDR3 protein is CATSSRSGLSTDTQYF. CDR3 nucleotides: TGTGCCACCAGCAGCCGGTCCGGATTAAGCACAGATACGCAGTATTTT.

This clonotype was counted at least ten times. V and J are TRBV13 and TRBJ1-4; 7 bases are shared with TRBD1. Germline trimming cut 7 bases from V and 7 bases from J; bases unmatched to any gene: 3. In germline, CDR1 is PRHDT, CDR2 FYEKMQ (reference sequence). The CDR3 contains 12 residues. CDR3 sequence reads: CASKRQGEKLFF. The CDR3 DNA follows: TGTGCCAGCAAACGACAGGGTGAAAAACTGTTTTTT.

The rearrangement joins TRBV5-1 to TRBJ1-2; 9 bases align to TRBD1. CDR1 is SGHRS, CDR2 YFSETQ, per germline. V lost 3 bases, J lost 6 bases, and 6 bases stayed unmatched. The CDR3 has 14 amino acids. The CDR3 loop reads CASSSGQGVHGYTF. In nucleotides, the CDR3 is TGCGCCAGCAGCTCGGGACAGGGAGTTCATGGCTACACCTTC.

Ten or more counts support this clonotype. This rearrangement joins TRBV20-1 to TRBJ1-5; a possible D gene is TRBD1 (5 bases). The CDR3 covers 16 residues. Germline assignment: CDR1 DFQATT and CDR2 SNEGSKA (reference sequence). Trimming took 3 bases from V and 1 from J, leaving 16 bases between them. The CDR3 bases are TGCAGTGCTAGCCCCTCGGGCAGGGCGAGCAATCAGCCCCAGCATTTT. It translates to CSASPSGRASNQPQHF.

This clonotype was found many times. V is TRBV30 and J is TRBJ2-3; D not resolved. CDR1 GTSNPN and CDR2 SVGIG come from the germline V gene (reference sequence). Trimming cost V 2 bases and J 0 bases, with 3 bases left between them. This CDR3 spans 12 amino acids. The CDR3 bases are TGTGCCTGGAGTCCAAGCACAGATACGCAGTATTTT. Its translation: CAWSPSTDTQYF.

This chain's CDR3 is CASLGVLSNQPQHF. The CDR3 nucleotides are TGTGCCAGCTTGGGGGTACTTAGCAATCAGCCCCAGCATTTT. The V and J genes are TRBV6-5 and TRBJ1-5; D is possibly TRBD1 (5 bases). The ends were cut back, 8 bases at V and 0 bases at J, with 11 bases in the middle. Germline CDR1 and CDR2: MNHEY and SVGAGI. The CDR3 runs to 14 residues.

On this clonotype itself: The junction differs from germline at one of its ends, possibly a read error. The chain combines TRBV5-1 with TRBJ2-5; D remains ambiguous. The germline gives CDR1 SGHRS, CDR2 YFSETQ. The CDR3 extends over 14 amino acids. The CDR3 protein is CASSLGTEQDTQYF. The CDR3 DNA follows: TGCGCCAGCAGCTTAGGTACGGAGCAAGACACCCAGTACTTC.

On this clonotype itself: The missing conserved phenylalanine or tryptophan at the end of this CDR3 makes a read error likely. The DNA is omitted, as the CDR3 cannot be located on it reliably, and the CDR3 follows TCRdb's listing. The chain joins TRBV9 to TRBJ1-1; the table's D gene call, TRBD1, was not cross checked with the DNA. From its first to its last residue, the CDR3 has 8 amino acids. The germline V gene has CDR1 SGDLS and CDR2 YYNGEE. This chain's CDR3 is CASSVHRG.

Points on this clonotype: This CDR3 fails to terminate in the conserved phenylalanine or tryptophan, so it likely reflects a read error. The CDR3 protein is CASRQRGGGSYKEQFS. The CDR3 DNA reads TGTGCCAGTAGACAGCGGGGGGGAGGGTCCTACAAAGAGCAGTTCTCC. This chain connects TRBV19 to TRBJ2-1, with 10 bases fitting TRBD2. The CDR3 is 16 amino acids. CDR1 and CDR2 (germline): LNHDA, SQIVND (reference sequence).

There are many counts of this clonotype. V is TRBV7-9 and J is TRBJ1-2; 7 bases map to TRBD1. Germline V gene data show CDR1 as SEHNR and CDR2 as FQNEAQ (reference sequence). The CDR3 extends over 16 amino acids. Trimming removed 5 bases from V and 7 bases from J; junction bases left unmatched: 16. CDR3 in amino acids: CASSPGGVRGIIGYTF. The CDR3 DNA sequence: TGTGCCAGCAGCCCAGGGGGTGTACGGGGAATAATTGGCTACACCTTC.

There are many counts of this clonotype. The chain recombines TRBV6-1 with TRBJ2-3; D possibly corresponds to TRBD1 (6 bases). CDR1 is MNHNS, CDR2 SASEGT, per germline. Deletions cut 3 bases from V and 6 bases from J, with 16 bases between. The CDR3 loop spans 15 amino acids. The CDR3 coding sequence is TGTGCCAGCAGTGAGCCCGGAATGGGGGCTGATACGCAGTATTTT. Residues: CASSEPGMGADTQYF.